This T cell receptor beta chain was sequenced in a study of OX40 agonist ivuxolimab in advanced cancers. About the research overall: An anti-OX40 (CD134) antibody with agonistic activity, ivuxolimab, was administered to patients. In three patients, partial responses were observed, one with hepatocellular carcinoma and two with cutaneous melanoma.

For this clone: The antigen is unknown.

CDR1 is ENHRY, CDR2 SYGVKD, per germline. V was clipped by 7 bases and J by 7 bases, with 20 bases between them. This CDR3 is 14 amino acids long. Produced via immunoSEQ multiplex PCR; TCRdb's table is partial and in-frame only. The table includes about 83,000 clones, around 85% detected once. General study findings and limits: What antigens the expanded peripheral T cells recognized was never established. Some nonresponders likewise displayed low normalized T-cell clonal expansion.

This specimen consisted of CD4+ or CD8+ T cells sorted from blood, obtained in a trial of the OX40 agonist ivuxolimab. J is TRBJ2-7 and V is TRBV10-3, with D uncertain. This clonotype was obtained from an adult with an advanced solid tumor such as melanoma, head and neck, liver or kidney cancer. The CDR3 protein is CAITPGSPAEEQYF. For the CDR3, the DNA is TGTGCCATCACCCCGGGCTCACCGGCGGAAGAGCAGTACTTC.